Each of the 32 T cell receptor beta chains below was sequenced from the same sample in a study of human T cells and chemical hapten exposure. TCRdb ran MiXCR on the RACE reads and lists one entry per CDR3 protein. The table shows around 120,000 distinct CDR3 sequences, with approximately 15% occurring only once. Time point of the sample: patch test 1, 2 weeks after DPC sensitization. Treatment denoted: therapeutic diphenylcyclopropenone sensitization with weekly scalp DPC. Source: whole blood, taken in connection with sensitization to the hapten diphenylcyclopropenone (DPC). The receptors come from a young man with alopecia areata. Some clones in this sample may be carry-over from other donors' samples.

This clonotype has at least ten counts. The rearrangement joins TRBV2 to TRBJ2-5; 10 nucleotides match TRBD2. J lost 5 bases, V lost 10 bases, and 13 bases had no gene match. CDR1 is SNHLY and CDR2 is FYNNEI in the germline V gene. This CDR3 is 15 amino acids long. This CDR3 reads CAINFSGGPEETQYF. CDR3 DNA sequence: TGTGCCATCAATTTTAGCGGGGGGCCGGAGGAGACCCAGTACTTC. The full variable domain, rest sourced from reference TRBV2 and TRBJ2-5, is EPEVTQTPSHQVTQMGQEVILRCVPISNHLYFYWYRQILGQKVEFLVSFYNNEISEKSEIFDDQFSVERPDGSNFTLKIRSTKLEDSAMYFCAINFSGGPEETQYFGPGTRLLVL.

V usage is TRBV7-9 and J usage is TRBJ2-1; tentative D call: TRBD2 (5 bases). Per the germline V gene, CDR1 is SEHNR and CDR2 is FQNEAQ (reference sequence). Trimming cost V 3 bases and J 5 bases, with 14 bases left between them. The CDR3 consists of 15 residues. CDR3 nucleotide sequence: TGTGCCAGCAGCTTCTCCCCGGGAACCAACAATGAGCAGTTCTTC. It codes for CASSFSPGTNNEQFF.

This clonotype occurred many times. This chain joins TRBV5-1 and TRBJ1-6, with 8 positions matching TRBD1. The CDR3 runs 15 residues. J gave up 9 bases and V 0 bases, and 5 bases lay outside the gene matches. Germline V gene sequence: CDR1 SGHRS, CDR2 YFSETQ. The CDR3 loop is CASSLDGQGGSPLHF. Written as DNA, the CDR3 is TGCGCCAGCAGCTTGGATGGACAGGGAGGTTCACCCCTCCACTTT.

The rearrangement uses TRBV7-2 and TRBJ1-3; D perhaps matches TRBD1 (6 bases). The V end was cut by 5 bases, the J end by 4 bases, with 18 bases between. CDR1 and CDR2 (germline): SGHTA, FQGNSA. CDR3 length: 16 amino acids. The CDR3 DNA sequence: TGTGCCAGCAGCCGTAGCGGCAGGGGCCCCGGAAACACCATATATTTT. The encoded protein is CASSRSGRGPGNTIYF.

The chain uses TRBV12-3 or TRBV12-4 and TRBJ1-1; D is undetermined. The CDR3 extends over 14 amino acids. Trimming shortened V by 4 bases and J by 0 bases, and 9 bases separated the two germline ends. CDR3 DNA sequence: TGTGCCAGCAGTTGGCAGTTAATGAACACTGAAGCTTTCTTT. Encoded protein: CASSWQLMNTEAFF.

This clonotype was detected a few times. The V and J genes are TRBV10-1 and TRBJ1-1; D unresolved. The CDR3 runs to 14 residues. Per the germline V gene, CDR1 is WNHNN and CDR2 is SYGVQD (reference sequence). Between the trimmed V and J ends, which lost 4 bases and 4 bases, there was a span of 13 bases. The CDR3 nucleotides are TGCGCCAGCAGTGCAGGTGGTTCGAGCACTGAAGCTTTCTTT. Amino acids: CASSAGGSSTEAFF.

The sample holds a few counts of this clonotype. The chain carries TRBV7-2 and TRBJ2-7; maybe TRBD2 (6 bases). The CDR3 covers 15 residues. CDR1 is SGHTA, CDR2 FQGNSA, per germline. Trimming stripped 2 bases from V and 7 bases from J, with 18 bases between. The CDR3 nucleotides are TGTGCCAGCAGCTTAAAGGTTGAAAGGGCGGGGGAGCAGTACGTC. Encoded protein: CASSLKVERAGEQYV.

The CDR3 region is CASSRDSRGEQYV. In nucleotides, the CDR3 is TGTGCCAGCAGCCGAGACAGCCGTGGCGAGCAGTACGTC. V is TRBV11-1 and J is TRBJ2-7, with D possibly matching TRBD1 (5 bases). CDR3 size: 13 residues. Trimming stripped 5 bases from V and 6 bases from J, with 14 bases between. Germline V gives CDR1 SGHAT, CDR2 FQDESV (reference sequence).

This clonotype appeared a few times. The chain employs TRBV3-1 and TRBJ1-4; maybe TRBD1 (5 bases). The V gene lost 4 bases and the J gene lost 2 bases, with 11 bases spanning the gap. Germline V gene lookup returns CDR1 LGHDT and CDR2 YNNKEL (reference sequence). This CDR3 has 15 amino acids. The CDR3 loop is CASSRSGFTNEKLFF. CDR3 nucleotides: TGTGCCAGCAGCCGTTCAGGGTTTACTAATGAAAAACTGTTTTTT.

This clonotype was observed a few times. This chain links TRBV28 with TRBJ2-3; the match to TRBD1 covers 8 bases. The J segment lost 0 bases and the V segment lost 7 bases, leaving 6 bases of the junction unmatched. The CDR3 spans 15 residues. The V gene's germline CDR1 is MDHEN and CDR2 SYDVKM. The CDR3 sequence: CASISQGESTDTQYF. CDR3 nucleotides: TGTGCCAGCATCTCACAGGGGGAAAGCACAGATACGCAGTATTTT.

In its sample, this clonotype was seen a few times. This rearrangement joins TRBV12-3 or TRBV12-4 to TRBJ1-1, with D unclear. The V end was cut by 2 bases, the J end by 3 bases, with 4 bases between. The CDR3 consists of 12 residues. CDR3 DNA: TGTGCCAGCAGTTTAACGGACACTGAAGCTTTCTTT. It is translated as CASSLTDTEAFF.

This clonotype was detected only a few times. CDR3 bases: TGTGCCAGCTCACCACAGGGGCGCACTGAAGCTTTCTTT. Residues: CASSPQGRTEAFF. The V call is TRBV18, the J call TRBJ1-1, with D perhaps TRBD1 (5 bases). The CDR3 runs to 13 residues. With 1 base removed from V and 4 bases from J, the gap between germline ends came to 7 bases. The germline V gene has CDR1 KGHSH and CDR2 LQKENI.

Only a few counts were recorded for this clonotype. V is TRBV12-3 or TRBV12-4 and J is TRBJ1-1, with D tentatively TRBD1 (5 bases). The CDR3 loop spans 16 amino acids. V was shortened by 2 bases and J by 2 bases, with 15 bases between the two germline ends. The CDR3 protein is CASSLYRPGPNTEAFF. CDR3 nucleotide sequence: TGTGCCAGCAGTTTATATCGGCCGGGGCCTAACACTGAAGCTTTCTTT.

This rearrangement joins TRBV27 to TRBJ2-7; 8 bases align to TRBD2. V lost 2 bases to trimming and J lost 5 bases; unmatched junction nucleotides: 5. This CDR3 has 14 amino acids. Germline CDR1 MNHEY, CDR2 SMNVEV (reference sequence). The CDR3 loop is CASSLLGGGDEQYF. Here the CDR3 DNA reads TGTGCCAGCAGTTTACTCGGGGGGGGCGACGAGCAGTACTTC.

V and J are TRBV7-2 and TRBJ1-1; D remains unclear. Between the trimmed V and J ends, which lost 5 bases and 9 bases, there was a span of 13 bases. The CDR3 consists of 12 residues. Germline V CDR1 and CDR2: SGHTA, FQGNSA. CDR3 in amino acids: CASSPNGRKAFF. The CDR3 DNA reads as TGTGCCAGCAGCCCCAACGGGCGGAAAGCTTTCTTT. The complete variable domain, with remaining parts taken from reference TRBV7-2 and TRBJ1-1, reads GAGVSQSPSNKVTEKGKDVELRCDPISGHTALYWYRQSLGQGLEFLIYFQGNSAPDKSGLPSDRFSAERTGGSVSTLTIQRTQQEDSAVYLCASSPNGRKAFFGQGTRLTVV.

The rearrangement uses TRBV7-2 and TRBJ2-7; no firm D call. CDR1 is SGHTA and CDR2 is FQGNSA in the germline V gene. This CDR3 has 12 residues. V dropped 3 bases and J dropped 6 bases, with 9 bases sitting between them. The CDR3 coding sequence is TGTGCCAGCAGCTTGGGCCTGTTCGAGCAGTACTTC. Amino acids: CASSLGLFEQYF.

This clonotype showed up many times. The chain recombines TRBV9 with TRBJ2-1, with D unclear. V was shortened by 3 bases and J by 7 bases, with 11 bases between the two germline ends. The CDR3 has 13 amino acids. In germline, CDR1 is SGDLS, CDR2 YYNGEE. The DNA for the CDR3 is TGTGCCAGCAGCGCCCGGAAGGAGAATGAGCAGTTCTTC. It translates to CASSARKENEQFF. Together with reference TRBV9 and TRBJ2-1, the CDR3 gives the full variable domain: DSGVTQTPKHLITATGQRVTLRCSPRSGDLSVYWYQQSLDQGLQFLIQYYNGEERAKGNILERFSAQQFPDLHSELNLSSLELGDSALYFCASSARKENEQFFGPGTRLTVL.

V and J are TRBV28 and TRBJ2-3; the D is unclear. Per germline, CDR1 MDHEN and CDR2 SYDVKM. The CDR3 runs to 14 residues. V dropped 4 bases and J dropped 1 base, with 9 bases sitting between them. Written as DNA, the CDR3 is TGTGCCAGCAGTTCCTCGGGCCGCACAGATACGCAGTATTTT. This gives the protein CASSSSGRTDTQYF.

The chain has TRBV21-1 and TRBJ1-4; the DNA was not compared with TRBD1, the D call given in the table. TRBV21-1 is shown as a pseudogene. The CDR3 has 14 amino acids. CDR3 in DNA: TGTGCCAGCAGCAAGAAGGGGGTAGATGAAAAACTGTTTTTT. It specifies CASSKKGVDEKLFF.

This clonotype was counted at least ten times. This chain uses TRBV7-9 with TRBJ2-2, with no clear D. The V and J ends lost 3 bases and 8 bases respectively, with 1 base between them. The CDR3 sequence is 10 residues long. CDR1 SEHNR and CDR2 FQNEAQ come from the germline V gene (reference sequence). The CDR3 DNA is TGTGCCAGCAGCTTTGGGGAGCTGTTTTTT. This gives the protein CASSFGELFF.

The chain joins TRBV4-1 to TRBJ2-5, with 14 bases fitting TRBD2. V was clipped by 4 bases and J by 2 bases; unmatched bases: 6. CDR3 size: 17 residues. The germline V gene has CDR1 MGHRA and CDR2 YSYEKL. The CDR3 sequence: CASSPGLAGGPQETQYF. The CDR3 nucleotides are TGCGCCAGCAGCCCTGGACTAGCGGGGGGCCCACAAGAGACCCAGTACTTC.

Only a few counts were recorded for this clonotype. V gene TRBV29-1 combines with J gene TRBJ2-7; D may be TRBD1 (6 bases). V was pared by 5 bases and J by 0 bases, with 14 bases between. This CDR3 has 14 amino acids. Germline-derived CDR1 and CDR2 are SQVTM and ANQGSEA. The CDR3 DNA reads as TGCAGCGTTCTCCGTGACAGGAGCTCCTACGAGCAGTACTTC. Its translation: CSVLRDRSSYEQYF.

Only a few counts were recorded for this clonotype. As DNA, the CDR3 is TGTGCCACCAGTGATTTGTGGAACACTGAAGCTTTCTTT. Its protein is CATSDLWNTEAFF. The chain has TRBV24-1 and TRBJ1-1, with D uncertain. V lost 0 bases to trimming and J lost 1 base, with 2 bases between them. CDR1 is KGHDR, CDR2 SFDVKD, per germline. The CDR3 contains 13 residues.

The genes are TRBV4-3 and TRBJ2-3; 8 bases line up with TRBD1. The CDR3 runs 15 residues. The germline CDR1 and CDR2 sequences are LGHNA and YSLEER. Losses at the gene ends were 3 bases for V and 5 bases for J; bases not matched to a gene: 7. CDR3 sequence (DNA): TGCGCCAGCAGCCATAACCAGGGGGCGTTAGATACGCAGTATTTT. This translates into CASSHNQGALDTQYF.

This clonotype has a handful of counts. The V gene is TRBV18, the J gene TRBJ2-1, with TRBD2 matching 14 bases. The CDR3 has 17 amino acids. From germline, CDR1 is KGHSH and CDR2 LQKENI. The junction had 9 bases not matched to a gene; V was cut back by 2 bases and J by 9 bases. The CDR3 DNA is TGTGCCAGCTCACCAAATGGACTAGCGGGGGGCAATGGTGAGCAGTTCTTC. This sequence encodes CASSPNGLAGGNGEQFF.

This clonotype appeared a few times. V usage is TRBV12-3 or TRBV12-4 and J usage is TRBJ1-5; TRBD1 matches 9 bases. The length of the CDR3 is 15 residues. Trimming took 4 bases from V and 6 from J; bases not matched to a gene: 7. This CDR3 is CASSSTGGLGQPQHF. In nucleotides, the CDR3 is TGTGCCAGCAGTTCAACAGGGGGCCTTGGTCAGCCCCAGCATTTT.

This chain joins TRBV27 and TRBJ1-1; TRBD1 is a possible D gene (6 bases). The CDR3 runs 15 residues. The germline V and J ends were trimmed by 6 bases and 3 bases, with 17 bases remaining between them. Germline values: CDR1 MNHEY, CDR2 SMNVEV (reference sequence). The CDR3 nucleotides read TGTGCCAGCAGCCCCATGTGGGGGGGCTACACTGAAGCTTTCTTT. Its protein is CASSPMWGGYTEAFF.

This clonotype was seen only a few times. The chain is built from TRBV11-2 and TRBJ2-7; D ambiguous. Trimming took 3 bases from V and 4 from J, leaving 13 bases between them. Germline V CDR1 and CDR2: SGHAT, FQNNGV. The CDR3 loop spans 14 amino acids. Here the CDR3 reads CASSLAPVSYEQYV. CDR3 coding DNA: TGTGCCAGCAGCTTGGCGCCAGTGAGTTACGAGCAGTACGTC.

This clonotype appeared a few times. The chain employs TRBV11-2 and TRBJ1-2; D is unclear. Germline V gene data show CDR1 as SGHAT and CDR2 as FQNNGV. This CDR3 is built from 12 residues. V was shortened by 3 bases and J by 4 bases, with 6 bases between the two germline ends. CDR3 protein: CASSFGVYGYTF. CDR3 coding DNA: TGTGCCAGCAGCTTTGGGGTCTATGGCTACACCTTC. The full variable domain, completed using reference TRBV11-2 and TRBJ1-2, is EAGVAQSPRYKIIEKRQSVAFWCNPISGHATLYWYQQILGQGPKLLIQFQNNGVVDDSQLPKDRFSAERLKGVDSTLKIQPAKLEDSAVYLCASSFGVYGYTFGSGTRLTVV.

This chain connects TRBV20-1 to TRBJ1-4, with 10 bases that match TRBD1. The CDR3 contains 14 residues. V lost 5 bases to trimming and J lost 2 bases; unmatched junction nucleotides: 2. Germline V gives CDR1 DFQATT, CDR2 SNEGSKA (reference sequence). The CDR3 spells CSARTGGTNEKLFF. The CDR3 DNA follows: TGCAGTGCTCGGACAGGGGGTACTAATGAAAAACTGTTTTTT.

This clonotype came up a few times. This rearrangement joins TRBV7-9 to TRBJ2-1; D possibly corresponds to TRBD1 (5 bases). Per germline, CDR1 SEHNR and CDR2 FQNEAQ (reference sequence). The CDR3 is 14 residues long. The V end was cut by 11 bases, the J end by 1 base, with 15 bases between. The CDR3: CAGQWGYSYNEQFF. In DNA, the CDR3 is TGTGCCGGACAATGGGGTTATTCCTACAATGAGCAGTTCTTC.

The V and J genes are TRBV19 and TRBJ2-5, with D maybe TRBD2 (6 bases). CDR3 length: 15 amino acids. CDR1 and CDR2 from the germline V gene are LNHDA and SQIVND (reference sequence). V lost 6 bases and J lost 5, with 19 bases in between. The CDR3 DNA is TGTGCCAGTAGCTCCCCGGATTCCGGAGGGGAGACCCAGTACTTC. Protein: CASSSPDSGGETQYF.